This TCR beta chain came from a study of shared clonotypes between healthy human individuals. At the level of the study: CD4 naive and memory got three plates each, CD8 naive two, CD8 memory one. Study-wide points: Researchers sampled only blood; tissue repertoires likely differ. In four donors, around 5% of naive CD4 clonotypes appeared in common.

Concerning this clone: Its cognate antigen is unknown. At the DNA level, this CDR3 is encoded by other sequences in the same sample as well.

Replicate sorted-subset PCRs were loaded with 150 to 250 ng DNA, tens of thousands of T cell genomes. Profiling relied on immunoSEQ multiplex PCR, and the TCRdb table lists in-frame clones only, not all of them. The profile shows around 690,000 clones, about nine tenths of them singletons. The CDR3 runs 15 residues. Trimming removed 5 bases at V and 4 bases at J, with 12 bases between. In germline, CDR1 is SEHNR, CDR2 FQNEAQ (reference sequence). This TCR derives from a man younger than 35 in good health. Some clones in this sample may be carry-over from other donors' samples. V is TRBV7-9 and J is TRBJ2-6; tentative D call: TRBD2 (5 bases). Material for sequencing was memory CD8+ T cells from PBMCs. Subset: CD45RO+ cells pooled with CCR7-negative TemRA cells. The CDR3 sequence is CASSLGGSGANVLTF. In DNA, the CDR3 is TGTGCCAGCAGCCTTGGAGGATCCGGGGCCAACGTCCTGACTTTC.